This T cell receptor beta chain was found in a study of cytomegalovirus exposure and HLA in healthy donors. Study-wide results and limits: Later analysis reportedly placed an Asian-associated ancestry cluster below the roughly 680-donor mean in N-insertions. Presence/absence comparisons presumed near-even sequencing depth among donors. Productive status was seen about 90% or about 30% of the time for most TCR beta V segments in an earlier analysis.

The CDR3 covers 13 residues. The germline V gene has CDR1 MNHEY and CDR2 SVGAGI. The germline V and J ends were trimmed by 5 bases and 8 bases, with 13 bases remaining between them. Amplification used 60 Vbeta primers and 13 Jbeta primers. Only in-frame clones appear in the TCRdb table, and some are missing; sequencing was by immunoSEQ multiplex PCR. The repertoire includes more than 100,000 clones, 87% of them detected once, and more than 4% sits in the top ten. Points on this clone: What it recognizes is unknown.

Whereas donors were nominally healthy upon sampling, unrecorded immune exposures were probable. The sequence was obtained from a woman in her 30s in good health and CMV-seronegative. V gene TRBV6-5 combines with J gene TRBJ2-1, with D perhaps TRBD2 (5 bases). The sequenced material came from PBMCs. As DNA, the CDR3 is TGTGCCAGCAGTCCCGCACTAGTTCATGAGCAGTTCTTC. As protein: CASSPALVHEQFF.